This passage covers 16 T cell receptor beta chains from one sample sequenced in a study of T cells after yellow fever vaccination. Via MiXCR, TCRdb re-called the 5' RACE reads, giving one row per CDR3 protein. The sample lists 250,000 to 300,000 distinct CDR3 sequences, about 5.2% occurring once. The material sequenced was CD4+ T cells sorted from PBMCs, taken on the day of the yellow fever booster vaccination. The receptors were sampled from a man younger than 30 who received the YFV17D yellow fever vaccine.

In this sample, this clonotype turned up many times. This sequence joins TRBV28 and TRBJ2-5; D perhaps matches TRBD1 (6 bases). The V end lost 5 bases, the J end lost 5 bases, and 15 bases lay between the germline ends. The CDR3 contains 14 residues. The germline gives CDR1 MDHEN, CDR2 SYDVKM. For the CDR3, the DNA is TGTGCCAGCAGTACTACAGGGCCCTGGGAGACCCAGTACTTC. It codes for CASSTTGPWETQYF.

This clonotype was detected only a few times. This chain uses TRBV5-1 with TRBJ1-3; D is possibly TRBD1 (6 bases). Trimming removed 4 bases from V and 4 bases from J, with 18 bases in between. The CDR3 spans 16 residues. Germline CDR1 reads SGHRS; CDR2 reads YFSETQ. The CDR3 DNA reads TGCGCCAGCAGCCCGACCCTGGGGGCGCGGGGAAACACCATATATTTT. Residues: CASSPTLGARGNTIYF.

This chain uses TRBV5-1 with TRBJ2-5; TRBD1 aligns across 9 bases. V shed 4 bases and J 2 bases; nucleotides not matched to a gene: 6. The CDR3 consists of 15 residues. Germline lookup yields CDR1 SGHRS and CDR2 YFSETQ. CDR3 protein: CASSTAGTGQETQYF. The CDR3 DNA follows: TGCGCCAGCAGCACCGCCGGGACAGGGCAAGAGACCCAGTACTTC.

At least ten counts were recorded for this clonotype. The chain joins TRBV11-2 to TRBJ2-1; D is unclear. The CDR3 is 13 residues long. V lost 4 bases to trimming and J lost 6 bases, with 10 bases between them. The germline V gene has CDR1 SGHAT and CDR2 FQNNGV. CDR3 coding DNA: TGTGCCAGCAGCTGGCTTCCTGCCAATGAGCAGTTCTTC. Its protein product is CASSWLPANEQFF.

This clonotype was observed at least ten times. This chain uses TRBV5-4 with TRBJ2-2, with D possibly called TRBD1 or TRBD2 (5 bases each). Looked up from germline, CDR1 is SGHNT and CDR2 is YYREEE (reference sequence). The V end lost 9 bases, the J end lost 0 bases, and 12 bases lay between the germline ends. The CDR3 sequence is 14 residues long. CDR3: CATGRTTNTGELFF. The DNA for the CDR3 is TGTGCCACGGGACGGACGACGAACACCGGGGAGCTGTTTTTT.

This clonotype was seen more than once but under ten times. V is TRBV6-2 or TRBV6-3 and J is TRBJ1-5, with D uncertain. The CDR3 sequence is 13 residues long. V was cut by 8 bases and J by 0 bases, with 8 bases left in between. The germline V gene has CDR1 MNHEY and CDR2 SVGEGT. Written as DNA, the CDR3 is TGTGCCAGCGGATTCTATAGCAATCAGCCCCAGCATTTT. It is translated as CASGFYSNQPQHF.

The chain combines TRBV9 with TRBJ2-1; TRBD2 matches at 8 bases. The CDR3 spans 15 residues. Germline V CDR1 and CDR2: SGDLS, YYNGEE. V trimming: 4 bases; J trimming: 4 bases; junction bases outside the gene matches: 7. CDR3 sequence reads: CASSLRGGQYNEQFF. In DNA form, the CDR3 reads TGTGCCAGCAGCCTCCGGGGGGGGCAGTACAATGAGCAGTTCTTC.

This clonotype showed up just a few times. CDR3 in DNA: TGTGCCAGCAGTTCCCAGGGACGGAGGGGATATAACTATGGCTACACCTTC. Translation gives CASSSQGRRGYNYGYTF. V usage is TRBV12-3 or TRBV12-4 and J usage is TRBJ1-2; D is possibly TRBD1 (5 bases). CDR3 length equals 17 residues. Trimming took off 4 bases at V and 1 base at J, with 19 bases between the two ends.

The V call is TRBV10-3, the J call TRBJ2-1, with TRBD2 identical over 12 bases. The CDR3 sequence is 17 residues long. Germline V lookup: CDR1 ENHRY, CDR2 SYGVKD. V lost 5 bases and J lost 5; bases outside the gene matches: 10. The CDR3 DNA sequence: TGTGCCATCAGTACGACCTTACTAGCGGGGGGTGACAATGAGCAGTTCTTC. Protein: CAISTTLLAGGDNEQFF.

This clonotype was counted only a few times. The chain joins TRBV28 to TRBJ2-6; D is possibly TRBD2 (7 bases). Germline values: CDR1 MDHEN, CDR2 SYDVKM. The CDR3 consists of 16 residues. The V end was cut by 7 bases, the J end by 7 bases, with 20 bases between. The CDR3 DNA reads as TGTGCCAGCATCGAGGGGGGGGGTACGGCAGCCAACGTCCTGACTTTC. Translation gives CASIEGGGTAANVLTF.

This clonotype was seen at least ten times. The chain has TRBV13 and TRBJ2-1; D is uncertain. V lost 4 bases to trimming and J lost 9 bases, with 22 bases between them. This CDR3 contains 16 residues. Germline CDR1 PRHDT, CDR2 FYEKMQ (reference sequence). CDR3 region: CASSWPWGGPLSEQFF. The CDR3 coding sequence is TGTGCCAGCAGCTGGCCTTGGGGTGGGCCTCTGAGTGAGCAGTTCTTC. The whole variable domain, remainder taken from reference TRBV13 and TRBJ2-1, is AAGVIQSPRHLIKEKRETATLKCYPIPRHDTVYWYQQGPGQDPQFLISFYEKMQSDKGSIPDRFSAQQFSDYHSELNMSSLELGDSALYFCASSWPWGGPLSEQFFGPGTRLTVL.

In this sample, this clonotype turned up a few times. The chain links TRBV5-1 to TRBJ2-4; TRBD2 agrees at 9 bases. CDR3 size: 18 residues. CDR1 and CDR2 (germline): SGHRS, YFSETQ. The J segment lost 7 bases and the V segment lost 0 bases, leaving 14 bases of the junction unmatched. CDR3 residues: CASSLASAYSGGVNIQYF. DNA for the CDR3: TGCGCCAGCAGCTTGGCCTCCGCGTATAGCGGGGGTGTCAACATTCAGTACTTC.

This clonotype was observed many times. The chain links TRBV7-9 to TRBJ2-5; 7 nucleotides align to TRBD1. CDR3 length: 14 amino acids. V was pared by 3 bases and J by 5 bases, with 6 bases of the junction left unmatched. Germline loops: CDR1 SEHNR, CDR2 FQNEAQ (reference sequence). CDR3 nucleotide sequence: TGTGCCAGCAGCTTGAATACAGGGGCGGAGACCCAGTACTTC. It is translated as CASSLNTGAETQYF.

The chain employs TRBV4-1 and TRBJ1-1; D not certain. CDR1 is MGHRA, CDR2 YSYEKL, per germline. V was clipped by 4 bases and J by 3 bases, with 12 bases between them. The CDR3 extends over 14 amino acids. The chain's CDR3 is CASSPGREYTEAFF. CDR3 sequence (DNA): TGCGCCAGCAGCCCGGGTAGGGAATACACTGAAGCTTTCTTT.

This clonotype was counted between two and nine times. The J gene is TRBJ1-2, the V gene TRBV7-2, with 10 positions matching TRBD1. CDR3 length: 16 amino acids. CDR1 and CDR2 from the germline V gene are SGHTA and FQGNSA. V shed 3 bases, J shed 1 base, and the junction held 5 bases outside the gene matches. The CDR3 bases are TGTGCCAGCAGCTTGCGACAGGGGGCCCTTAACTATGGCTACACCTTC. Encoded protein: CASSLRQGALNYGYTF.

This clonotype showed up many times. The rearrangement joins TRBV5-1 to TRBJ2-1; D perhaps matches TRBD1 (5 bases). The V and J ends lost 0 bases and 15 bases respectively, with 19 bases between them. This CDR3 is 14 amino acids long. The germline gives CDR1 SGHRS, CDR2 YFSETQ. CDR3 region: CASSLGSGKGEAFF. The CDR3 DNA reads as TGCGCCAGCAGCTTGGGATCAGGGAAAGGTGAAGCGTTCTTC.